The source of this TCR beta chain is a study of a mutant IDH1 vaccine in newly diagnosed glioma. Across the whole study: Patients were started on vaccination 4-6 weeks after radiotherapy alone, or with temozolomide cycles. Treated patients were around 60% male, about 38% female, mean age around 40 years. Previous treatment comprised radiotherapy, temozolomide, or both, mostly both.

For this clone: The target antigen is unknown.

The ends were cut back, 3 bases at V and 0 bases at J, with 11 bases in the middle. The CDR3 has 16 amino acids. Germline CDR1 and CDR2: SEHNR and FQNEAQ (reference sequence). Time point: week 35, safety follow-up. Every vaccine dose comprised 300 ug of mutant IDH1 20-mer peptide plus topical imiquimod. Patients were given eight vaccinations, scheduled in weeks 1, 3, 5, 7, 11, 15, 19 and 23. TCRdb's copy holds only in-frame clones and misses some; the assay was immunoSEQ multiplex PCR. The sample shows about 44,000 clones, around 81% of them seen only once. Sequencing was performed on PBMCs, taken from a glioma patient whose treatment included an IDH1 peptide vaccine. This chain links TRBV7-9 with TRBJ2-2, with a possible D match to TRBD2 (5 bases). The receptor was derived from a woman between 35 and 50 years old with glioma. Some clones in this sample may be carry-over from other donors' samples. The CDR3: CASSFSGRANTGELFF. CDR3 coding DNA: TGTGCCAGCAGCTTCTCGGGAAGGGCGAACACCGGGGAGCTGTTTTTT.